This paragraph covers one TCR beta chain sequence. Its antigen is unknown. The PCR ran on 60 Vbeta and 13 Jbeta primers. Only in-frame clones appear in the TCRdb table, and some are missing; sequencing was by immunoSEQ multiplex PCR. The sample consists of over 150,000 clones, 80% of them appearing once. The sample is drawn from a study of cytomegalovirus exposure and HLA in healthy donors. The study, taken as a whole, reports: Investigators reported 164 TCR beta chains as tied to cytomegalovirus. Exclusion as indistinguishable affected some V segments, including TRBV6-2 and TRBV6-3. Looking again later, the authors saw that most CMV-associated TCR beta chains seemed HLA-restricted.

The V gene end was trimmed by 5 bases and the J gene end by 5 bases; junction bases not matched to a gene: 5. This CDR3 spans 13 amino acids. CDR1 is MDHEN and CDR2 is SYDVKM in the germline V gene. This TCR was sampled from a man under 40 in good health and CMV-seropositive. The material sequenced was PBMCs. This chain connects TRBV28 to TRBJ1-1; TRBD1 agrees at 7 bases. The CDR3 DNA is TGTGCCAGCAGTCAGGGGGTAGGGACTGAAGCTTTCTTT. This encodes CASSQGVGTEAFF.